Below, 19 T cell receptor beta chains from the same sample are listed, as sequenced in a study of Ad26.COV2.S vaccination and SARS-CoV-2 variants. The assay was immunoSEQ multiplex PCR, and TCRdb's table has in-frame clones only and misses some. The table lists some 390,000 clones, roughly nine tenths of them singletons, with approximately 3.7% in the top ten. Documented treatment: about 20 received Ad26.COV2.S at low or high dose, single or two shots; roughly 5 received placebo; per-sample allocation not given. Samples analyzed were those drawn on day 63 after the first vaccine or placebo injection. This specimen consisted of peripheral blood, obtained in a trial of Ad26.COV2.S vaccine versus placebo. The receptors were sampled from a person aged 18-65 years who received the Ad26.COV2.S COVID-19 vaccine or a placebo.

This clone was seen just once. The rearrangement links TRBV29-1 to TRBJ2-5; D remains unclear. V was clipped by 2 bases and J by 5 bases, with 12 bases between them. Germline V lookup: CDR1 SQVTM, CDR2 ANQGSEA. The CDR3 has 13 residues. CDR3 sequence: CSVERSDGETQYF. DNA for the CDR3: TGCAGCGTTGAACGGTCAGATGGTGAGACCCAGTACTTC.

The V and J genes are TRBV6-2 or TRBV6-3 and TRBJ2-2; D is uncertain. V was pared by 4 bases and J by 3 bases, with 15 bases between. Germline assignment: CDR1 MNHEY and CDR2 SVGEGT. CDR3 length equals 16 residues. The CDR3 DNA reads as TGTGCCAGCAGTTCCCTCTTAGGACCCCACACCGGGGAGCTGTTTTTT. This translates into CASSSLLGPHTGELFF.

The chain combines TRBV7-2 with TRBJ2-2; D is unresolved. CDR3 length equals 15 residues. With 2 bases removed from V and 4 bases from J, the gap between germline ends came to 11 bases. CDR1 and CDR2 from the germline V gene are SGHTA and FQGNSA. The CDR3 is CASSLNPWGTGELFF. DNA of the CDR3: TGTGCCAGCAGCTTAAACCCCTGGGGCACCGGGGAGCTGTTTTTT.

The genes are TRBV4-1 and TRBJ2-3, with no clear D. Per the germline V gene, CDR1 is MGHRA and CDR2 is YSYEKL. The CDR3 extends over 16 amino acids. The V end lost 1 base, the J end lost 6 bases, and 17 bases lay between the germline ends. CDR3 nucleotide sequence: TGCGCCAGCAGCCAAGTAAAGAAGGGTGGTCTGGATACGCAGTATTTT. Protein sequence: CASSQVKKGGLDTQYF.

This chain joins TRBV5-5 and TRBJ2-7; 12 bases map to TRBD2. V shed 4 bases, J shed 2 bases, and the junction held 4 bases outside the gene matches. CDR1 SGHKS and CDR2 YYEKEE come from the germline V gene (reference sequence). CDR3 length: 15 amino acids. CDR3 residues: CASSQRLAGAYEQYF. The CDR3 coding sequence is TGTGCCAGCAGCCAGAGACTAGCGGGGGCCTACGAGCAGTACTTC.

The chain combines TRBV11-2 with TRBJ2-3, with D possibly TRBD1 on 7 matching bases. V lost 5 bases to trimming and J lost 2 bases, with 11 bases between them. The CDR3 spans 14 residues. CDR1 and CDR2 (germline): SGHAT, FQNNGV. The CDR3 DNA follows: TGTGCCAGCAGCCAGGGGGGTTTCACAGATACGCAGTATTTT. It encodes CASSQGGFTDTQYF.

V and J are TRBV7-8 and TRBJ1-1; no definite D call. Germline loops: CDR1 SGHVS, CDR2 FQNEAQ. The CDR3 covers 14 residues. The V gene lost 1 base and the J gene lost 2 bases, with 8 bases spanning the gap. In DNA form, the CDR3 reads TGTGCCAGCAGCTTAGGAGGACCTAACACTGAAGCTTTCTTT. Translation: CASSLGGPNTEAFF.

The rearrangement uses TRBV29-1 and TRBJ2-7; D could derive from TRBD1 or TRBD2 (6 bases each). There are 12 residues in the CDR3. Between the trimmed V and J ends, which lost 5 bases and 4 bases, there was a span of 12 bases. Germline assignment: CDR1 SQVTM and CDR2 ANQGSEA. The CDR3 is CSVLGGLYEQYF. The CDR3, as DNA: TGCAGCGTTTTAGGGGGACTTTACGAGCAGTACTTC.

This clone was counted a few times. CDR3: CASSFAGPRAHSPLHF. The CDR3 DNA reads TGCGCCAGCAGCTTTGCGGGACCCCGGGCGCATTCACCCCTCCACTTT. The chain carries TRBV5-1 and TRBJ1-6; a weak D match, TRBD1 (5 bases). This CDR3 has 16 amino acids. Germline assignment: CDR1 SGHRS and CDR2 YFSETQ. Deletions cut 2 bases from V and 8 bases from J, with 17 bases between.

The table lists this clone with a count of one. The chain carries TRBV5-5 and TRBJ1-1, with TRBD1 identical over 9 bases. The CDR3 runs 15 residues. The ends lost 2 bases at V and 5 bases at J; junction bases unmatched: 7. From germline, CDR1 is SGHKS and CDR2 YYEKEE (reference sequence). CDR3 region: CASSFQQGAGTEAFF. The CDR3 coding sequence is TGTGCCAGCAGCTTTCAACAGGGGGCAGGAACTGAAGCTTTCTTT.

The chain has TRBV7-8 and TRBJ1-3, with D unresolved. The V and J ends lost 5 bases and 7 bases respectively, with 12 bases between them. The V gene's germline CDR1 is SGHVS and CDR2 FQNEAQ. The CDR3 has 13 amino acids. CDR3 protein: CASSPGSGNTIYF. The CDR3 bases are TGTGCCAGCAGCCCGGGGAGCGGGAACACCATATATTTT.

The chain combines TRBV11-1 with TRBJ2-7; D gene ambiguous. Germline V CDR1 and CDR2: SGHAT, FQDESV (reference sequence). This CDR3 region has 12 residues. Trimming stripped 10 bases from V and 7 bases from J, with 17 bases between. In DNA form, the CDR3 reads TGTGCCACCCCGAGACGGCTAGGTGAGCAGTACTTC. Its translation: CATPRRLGEQYF.

This clone has only one observation. The chain couples TRBV9 to TRBJ1-6; possibly TRBD1 for D (5 bases). The germline V gene encodes CDR1 SGDLS and CDR2 YYNGEE. The CDR3 spans 16 residues. The V end lost 3 bases, the J end lost 7 bases, and 17 bases lay between the germline ends. CDR3 DNA sequence: TGTGCCAGCAGCGCCCAAATGGGGGGAGAAAATTCACCCCTCCACTTT. Its translation is CASSAQMGGENSPLHF.

This sequence joins TRBV6-4 and TRBJ1-1; D is uncertain. There are 14 residues in the CDR3. Per germline, CDR1 MRHNA and CDR2 SNTAGT. Deletions cut 2 bases from V and 5 bases from J, with 12 bases between. As DNA, the CDR3 is TGTGCCAGCAGTGACACATACTCGGGGACTGAAGCTTTCTTT. It is translated as CASSDTYSGTEAFF.

The chain joins TRBV6-5 to TRBJ1-4; no clear D gene. This CDR3 comprises 14 residues. The ends were cut back, 0 bases at V and 6 bases at J, with 8 bases in the middle. Germline CDR1 reads MNHEY; CDR2 reads SVGAGI. The CDR3 nucleotides are TGTGCCAGCAGTTACTCTGGACCCGATGAAAAACTGTTTTTT. It encodes CASSYSGPDEKLFF.

The chain links TRBV3-1 (or the pseudogene TRBV3-2) to TRBJ1-5; TRBD1 might be the D (5 bases). V gave up 0 bases and J gave up 10 bases, with 13 bases separating them. In germline, CDR1 is LGHDT, CDR2 YNNKEL (reference sequence). The CDR3 has 14 residues. CDR3 sequence (DNA): TGTGCCAGCAGCCAAGATCATGGGGCGGGCCCCCAGCATTTT. This gives the protein CASSQDHGAGPQHF.

The chain combines TRBV4-2 with TRBJ2-7; 16 nucleotides align to TRBD2. The ends lost 4 bases at V and 3 bases at J; junction bases unmatched: 6. The CDR3 has 17 residues. CDR1 and CDR2 (germline): LGHNA, YNFKEQ. CDR3 loop: CASSPGLAGGTFYEQYF. CDR3 DNA: TGTGCCAGCAGCCCGGGACTAGCGGGGGGGACTTTCTACGAGCAGTACTTC.

This chain joins TRBV6-6 and TRBJ2-5; 9 bases match TRBD1. The CDR3 totals 15 residues. The germline CDR1 and CDR2 sequences are MNHNY and SVGAGI (reference sequence). V was pared by 0 bases and J by 7 bases, with 6 bases of the junction left unmatched. The CDR3 region has the DNA TGTGCCAGCAGTTACTCGGACAGGGGTTTTGGGACCCAGTACTTC. Translating gives CASSYSDRGFGTQYF.

V gene TRBV18 combines with J gene TRBJ1-1; the match to TRBD1 covers 8 bases. Unmatched junction bases numbered 7, after V lost 3 bases and J lost 4 bases. The V gene's germline CDR1 is KGHSH and CDR2 LQKENI. This CDR3 has 15 residues. In DNA form, the CDR3 reads TGTGCCAGCTCACCCCTAGACAGGGGAAGCACTGAAGCTTTCTTT. This gives the protein CASSPLDRGSTEAFF.